This T cell receptor (beta chain) was identified during a study of blood T cells in healthy people across ages. This CDR3 comprises 17 residues. V lost 7 bases to trimming and J lost 1 base, with 17 bases between them. Per the germline V gene, CDR1 is MNHNS and CDR2 is SASEGT. With a J-beta primer mix and a sample-barcoded 5' primer, a second PCR ran 7 to 11 cycles. TCRdb independently ran MiXCR on the 5' RACE reads; one entry per CDR3 protein. The sample records 250,000 to 300,000 distinct CDR3 sequences, 25% to 30% being singletons. Sequenced: blood. V is TRBV6-1 and J is TRBJ2-6; possibly TRBD2 for D (5 bases). The clonotype originates from a woman in her 70s in good health. The DNA for the CDR3 is TGTGCCAGCAAACCGGGAACTTGGCCTTCTGGGGCCAACGTCCTGACTTTC. Its protein is CASKPGTWPSGANVLTF.